This T cell receptor beta chain was identified during a study of T cells expressing NK-cell markers. Whole-study context: HCMV seropositivity marked most of the eight sequenced donors; one was seronegative. Findings of the study overall: About 1.0-7.5% of CD8+ T cells in about 6 donors belonged to dominant NKG2C+ clonotypes.

5'RACE template switching with UMIs produced the TCR beta cDNA. TCRdb re-called the 5' RACE reads and shows each CDR3 protein once, DNA omitted. In all, the sample yields approximately 550,000 distinct CDR3 sequences. This CDR3 comprises 17 residues. Germline-derived CDR1 and CDR2 are LNHDA and SQIVND (reference sequence). Details on this clonotype: Its antigen is currently unknown.

The source material was blood T cells: a sorted CD56 or NKG2C T cell subset, CD4+ or CD8+ T cells, or bulk PBMC T cells (not recorded which). This sequence was found in a man aged 18 to 29 in good health. This sequence joins TRBV19 and TRBJ2-1; TCRdb calls TRBD2, which cannot be checked without DNA. The CDR3 reads CASSPHLLSGEGNEQFF. The full variable domain, in which reference TRBV19 and TRBJ2-1 provide the parts outside the CDR3, is DGGITQSPKYLFRKEGQNVTLSCEQNLNHDAMYWYRQDPGQGLRLIYYSQIVNDFQKGDIAEGYSVSREKKESFPLTVTSAQKNPTAFYLCASSPHLLSGEGNEQFFGPGTRLTVL.